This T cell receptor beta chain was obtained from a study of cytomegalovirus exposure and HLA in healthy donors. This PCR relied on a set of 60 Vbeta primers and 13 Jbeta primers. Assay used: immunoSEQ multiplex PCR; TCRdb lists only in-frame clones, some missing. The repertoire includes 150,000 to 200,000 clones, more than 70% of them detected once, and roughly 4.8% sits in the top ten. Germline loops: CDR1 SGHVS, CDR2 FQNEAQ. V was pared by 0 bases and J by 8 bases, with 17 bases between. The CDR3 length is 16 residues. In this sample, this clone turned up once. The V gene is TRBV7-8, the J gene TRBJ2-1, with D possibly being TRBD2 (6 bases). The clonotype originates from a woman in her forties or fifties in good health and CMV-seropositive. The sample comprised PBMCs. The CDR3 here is CASSLARLAVIDEQFF. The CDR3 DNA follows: TGTGCCAGCAGCTTAGCTAGGTTAGCGGTTATAGATGAGCAGTTCTTC. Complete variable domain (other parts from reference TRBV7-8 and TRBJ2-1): GAGVSQSPRYKVAKRGQDVALRCDPISGHVSLFWYQQALGQGPEFLTYFQNEAQLDKSGLPSDRFFAERPEGSVSTLKIQRTQQEDSAVYLCASSLARLAVIDEQFFGPGTRLTVL.